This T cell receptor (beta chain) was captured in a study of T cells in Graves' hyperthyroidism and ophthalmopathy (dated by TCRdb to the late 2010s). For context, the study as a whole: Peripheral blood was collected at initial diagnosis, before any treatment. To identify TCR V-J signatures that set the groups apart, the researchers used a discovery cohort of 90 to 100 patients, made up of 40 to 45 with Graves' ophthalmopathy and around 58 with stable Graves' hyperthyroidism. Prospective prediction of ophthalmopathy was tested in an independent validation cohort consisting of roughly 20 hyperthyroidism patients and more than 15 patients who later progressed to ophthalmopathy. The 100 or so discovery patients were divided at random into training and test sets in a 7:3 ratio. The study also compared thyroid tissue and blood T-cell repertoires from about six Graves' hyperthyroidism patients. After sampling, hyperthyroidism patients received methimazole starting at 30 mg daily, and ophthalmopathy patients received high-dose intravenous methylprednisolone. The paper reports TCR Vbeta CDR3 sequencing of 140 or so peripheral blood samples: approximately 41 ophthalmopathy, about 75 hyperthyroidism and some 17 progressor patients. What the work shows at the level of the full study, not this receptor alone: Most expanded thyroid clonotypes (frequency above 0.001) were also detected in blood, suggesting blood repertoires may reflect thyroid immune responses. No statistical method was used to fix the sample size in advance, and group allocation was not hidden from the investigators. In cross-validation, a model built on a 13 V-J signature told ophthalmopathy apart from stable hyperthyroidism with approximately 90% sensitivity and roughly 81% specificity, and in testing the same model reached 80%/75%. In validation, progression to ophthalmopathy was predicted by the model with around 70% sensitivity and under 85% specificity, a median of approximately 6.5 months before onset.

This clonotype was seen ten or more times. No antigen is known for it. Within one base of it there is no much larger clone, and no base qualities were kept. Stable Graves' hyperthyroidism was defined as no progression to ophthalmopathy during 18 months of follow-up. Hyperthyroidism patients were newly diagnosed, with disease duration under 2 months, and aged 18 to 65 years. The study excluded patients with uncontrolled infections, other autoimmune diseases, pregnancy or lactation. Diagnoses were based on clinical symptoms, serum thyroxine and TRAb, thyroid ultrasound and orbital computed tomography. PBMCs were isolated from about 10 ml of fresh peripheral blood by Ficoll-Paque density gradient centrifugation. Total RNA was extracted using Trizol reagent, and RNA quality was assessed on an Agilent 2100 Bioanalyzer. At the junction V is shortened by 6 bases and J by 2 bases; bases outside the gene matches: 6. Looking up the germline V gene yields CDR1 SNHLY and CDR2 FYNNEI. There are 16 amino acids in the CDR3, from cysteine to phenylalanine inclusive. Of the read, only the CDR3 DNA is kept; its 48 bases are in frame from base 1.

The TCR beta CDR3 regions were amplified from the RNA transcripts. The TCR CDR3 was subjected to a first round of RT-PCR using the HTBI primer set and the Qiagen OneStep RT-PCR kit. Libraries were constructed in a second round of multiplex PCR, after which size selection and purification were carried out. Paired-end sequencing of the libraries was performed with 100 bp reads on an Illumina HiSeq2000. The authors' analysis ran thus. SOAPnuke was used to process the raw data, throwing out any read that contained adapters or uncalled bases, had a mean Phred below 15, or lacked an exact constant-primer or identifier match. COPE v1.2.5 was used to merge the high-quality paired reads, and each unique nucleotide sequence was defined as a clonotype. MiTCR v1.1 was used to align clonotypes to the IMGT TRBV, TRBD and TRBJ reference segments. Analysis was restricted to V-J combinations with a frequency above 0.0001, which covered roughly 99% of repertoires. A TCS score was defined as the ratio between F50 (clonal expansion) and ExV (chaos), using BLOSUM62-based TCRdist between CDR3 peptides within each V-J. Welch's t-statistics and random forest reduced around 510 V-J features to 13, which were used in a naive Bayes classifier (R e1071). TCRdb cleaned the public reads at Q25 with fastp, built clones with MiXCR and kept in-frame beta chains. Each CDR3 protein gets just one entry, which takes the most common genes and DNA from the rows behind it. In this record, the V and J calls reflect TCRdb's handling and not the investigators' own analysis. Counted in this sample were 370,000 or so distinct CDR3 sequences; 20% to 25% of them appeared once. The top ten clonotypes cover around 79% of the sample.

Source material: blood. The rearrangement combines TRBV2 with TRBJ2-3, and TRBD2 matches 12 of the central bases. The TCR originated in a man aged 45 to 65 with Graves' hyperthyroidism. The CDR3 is CASRSTSGGLTDTQYF. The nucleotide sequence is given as TGTGCCAGCAGGTCGACTAGCGGGGGACTCACAGATACGCAGTATTTT.